Below, 27 T cell receptor beta chains from the same sample are listed, as sequenced in a study of cytomegalovirus exposure and HLA in healthy donors. The study ran its PCR with 60 Vbeta and 13 Jbeta primers. The method was immunoSEQ multiplex PCR; TCRdb's version includes in-frame clones alone and lacks a portion of them. The specimen's table records 65,000 to 90,000 clones. Sequencing input: PBMCs. The receptors were gathered from a female donor in good health and CMV-seropositive.

The chain carries TRBV7-3 and TRBJ1-2; D possibly corresponds to TRBD1 (5 bases). This CDR3 is 14 amino acids long. Trimming cost V 0 bases and J 6 bases, with 11 bases left between them. Germline V gene sequence: CDR1 SGHTA, CDR2 FQGTGA. The CDR3 here is CASSLTKTGHGYTF. Here the CDR3 DNA reads TGTGCCAGCAGCTTAACTAAAACAGGACATGGCTACACCTTC. Full variable domain (missing parts from reference TRBV7-3 and TRBJ1-2): GAGVSQTPSNKVTEKGKYVELRCDPISGHTALYWYRQSLGQGPEFLIYFQGTGAADDSGLPNDRFFAVRPEGSVSTLKIQRTERGDSAVYLCASSLTKTGHGYTFGSGTRLTVV.

CDR3 region: CASSYSWRYTDTQYF. In DNA, the CDR3 is TGTGCCAGCAGTTACTCCTGGAGATACACAGATACGCAGTATTTT. The rearrangement uses TRBV6-5 and TRBJ2-3; D is uncertain. Germline V gene lookup returns CDR1 MNHEY and CDR2 SVGAGI. This CDR3 contains 15 residues. The germline V and J ends were trimmed by 0 bases and 2 bases, with 9 bases remaining between them.

CDR3 in DNA: TGTGCCAGCTCACCTCCCTTCGGGGTCGAGGGAGCTTTCTTT. This sequence encodes CASSPPFGVEGAFF. This sequence joins TRBV18 and TRBJ1-1; D is unresolved. The CDR3 sequence is 14 residues long. Germline CDR1 KGHSH, CDR2 LQKENI. With 3 bases removed from V and 10 bases from J, the gap between germline ends came to 18 bases.

The chain's CDR3 is CASSLVLAGSTDTQYF. The CDR3 nucleotides read TGTGCCAGCAGCTTGGTGCTAGCGGGATCCACAGATACGCAGTATTTT. J is TRBJ2-3 and V is TRBV5-4; 9 bases fit TRBD2. The CDR3 spans 16 residues. With V trimmed by 0 bases and J by 2 bases, 4 bases remained unmatched. Germline lookup yields CDR1 SGHNT and CDR2 YYREEE (reference sequence).

The chain recombines TRBV5-1 with TRBJ1-1; 7 bases are shared with TRBD1. Per germline, CDR1 SGHRS and CDR2 YFSETQ. The CDR3 has 14 residues. V was pared by 7 bases and J by 11 bases, with 17 bases of the junction left unmatched. This CDR3 reads CASGRDSPTPRAFF. CDR3 nucleotides: TGCGCCAGCGGACGGGACAGCCCGACCCCAAGGGCTTTCTTT.

The rearrangement uses TRBV5-5 and TRBJ1-5; possibly TRBD1 for D (6 bases). V gave up 4 bases and J gave up 5 bases, with 10 bases separating them. The CDR3 spans 13 residues. Germline loops: CDR1 SGHKS, CDR2 YYEKEE (reference sequence). In DNA form, the CDR3 reads TGTGCCAGCAGCCCGAACAGGGATCAGCCCCAGCATTTT. Amino acid sequence: CASSPNRDQPQHF. Drawing the rest from reference TRBV5-5 and TRBJ1-5, the complete variable domain is DAGVTQSPTHLIKTRGQQVTLRCSPISGHKSVSWYQQVLGQGPQFIFQYYEKEERGRGNFPDRFSARQFPNYSSELNVNALLLGDSALYLCASSPNRDQPQHFGDGTRLSIL.

This chain uses TRBV5-8 with TRBJ2-5; 8 positions agree with TRBD1. Germline CDR1 and CDR2: SGHTS and YDEGEE. V lost 9 bases and J lost 1; bases outside the gene matches: 8. The CDR3 is 14 residues long. This chain's CDR3 is CAIALTGAQETQYF. Written as DNA, the CDR3 is TGTGCCATCGCCCTGACAGGGGCCCAAGAGACCCAGTACTTC.

The chain has TRBV18 and TRBJ1-1; 12 positions agree with TRBD1. The V gene's germline CDR1 is KGHSH and CDR2 LQKENI. V dropped 2 bases and J dropped 3; count of bases not matched to a gene: 4. The CDR3 consists of 16 residues. CDR3 amino acids: CASSPWDRGRDTEAFF. CDR3 bases: TGTGCCAGCTCACCATGGGACAGGGGGCGGGACACTGAAGCTTTCTTT.

The V and J genes are TRBV7-2 and TRBJ2-7, with a tentative D call TRBD2 (5 bases). V lost 5 bases and J 3 bases, leaving 14 bases between the germline ends. This CDR3 is built from 14 residues. Germline V lookup: CDR1 SGHTA, CDR2 FQGNSA. CDR3: CASSRDRDHYEQYF. The CDR3 coding sequence is TGTGCCAGCAGCAGAGACCGGGATCACTACGAGCAGTACTTC.

V and J are TRBV18 and TRBJ1-1; D is perhaps TRBD1 (5 bases). V was cut by 3 bases and J by 1 base, with 12 bases left in between. Germline loops: CDR1 KGHSH, CDR2 LQKENI. This CDR3 spans 15 amino acids. The DNA of the CDR3 is TGTGCCAGCTCACCTCAACAGGCGGCGAACACTGAAGCTTTCTTT. As protein: CASSPQQAANTEAFF.

This sequence joins TRBV27 and TRBJ1-3; D is undetermined. Germline V gene lookup returns CDR1 MNHEY and CDR2 SMNVEV (reference sequence). Trimming took off 6 bases at V and 0 bases at J, with 12 bases between the two ends. CDR3 length equals 15 residues. CDR3: CASRPTGNSGNTIYF. The DNA for the CDR3 is TGTGCCAGCAGGCCTACGGGGAACTCTGGAAACACCATATATTTT.

The chain employs TRBV5-1 and TRBJ2-4, with TRBD1 matching over 10 bases. V dropped 0 bases and J dropped 1; count of bases not matched to a gene: 1. This CDR3 has 16 amino acids. Germline lookup yields CDR1 SGHRS and CDR2 YFSETQ. The CDR3 sequence is CASSLGTGGAKNIQYF. In DNA form, the CDR3 reads TGCGCCAGCAGCTTGGGGACAGGGGGGGCCAAAAACATTCAGTACTTC.

The rearrangement links TRBV7-9 to TRBJ1-5; no definite D call. Germline loops: CDR1 SEHNR, CDR2 FQNEAQ (reference sequence). The CDR3 has 13 residues. V dropped 6 bases and J dropped 4 bases, with 10 bases sitting between them. The CDR3: CASRPTENQPQHF. The CDR3 DNA reads as TGTGCCAGCAGACCTACAGAAAATCAGCCCCAGCATTTT. Based on the CDR3 plus reference TRBV7-9 and TRBJ1-5, the full variable domain is DTGVSQNPRHKITKRGQNVTFRCDPISEHNRLYWYRQTLGQGPEFLTYFQNEAQLEKSRLLSDRFSAERPKGSFSTLEIQRTEQGDSAMYLCASRPTENQPQHFGDGTRLSIL.

The rearrangement joins TRBV2 to TRBJ2-7; 8 bases match TRBD1. CDR1 is SNHLY, CDR2 FYNNEI, per germline. The CDR3 runs 14 residues. The ends lost 1 base at V and 9 bases at J; junction bases unmatched: 8. The CDR3 DNA reads TGTGCCAGCAGTGAAGGGGACAGGAATATACCGCAGTACTTC. The encoded protein is CASSEGDRNIPQYF.

This chain joins TRBV19 and TRBJ2-7; 9 bases match TRBD1. The trim removed 11 bases at V and 4 bases at J, leaving 30 bases unmatched. The CDR3 totals 20 residues. Germline V gene lookup returns CDR1 LNHDA and CDR2 SQIVND (reference sequence). CDR3 coding DNA: TGTGCCCGGGCACGGGGACAGGGTTTTCGAGGGGTATTAATGTTGTACGAGCAGTACTTC. This translates into CARARGQGFRGVLMLYEQYF. Based on the CDR3 plus reference TRBV19 and TRBJ2-7, the full variable domain is DGGITQSPKYLFRKEGQNVTLSCEQNLNHDAMYWYRQDPGQGLRLIYYSQIVNDFQKGDIAEGYSVSREKKESFPLTVTSAQKNPTAFYLCARARGQGFRGVLMLYEQYFGPGTRLTVT.

The rearrangement links TRBV5-1 to TRBJ2-1; D is undetermined. V dropped 0 bases and J dropped 8 bases, with 12 bases sitting between them. There are 14 residues in the CDR3. The germline V gene has CDR1 SGHRS and CDR2 YFSETQ. CDR3 sequence reads: CASSLVVSPDEQFF. The CDR3 DNA follows: TGCGCCAGCAGCTTGGTTGTTAGCCCGGATGAGCAGTTCTTC.

J is TRBJ1-5 and V is TRBV28, with D perhaps TRBD1 (6 bases). This CDR3 is built from 16 residues. Germline CDR1 is MDHEN and CDR2 is SYDVKM. Trimming took 4 bases from V and 0 from J, leaving 13 bases between them. As DNA, the CDR3 is TGTGCCAGCAGTTCCCCAGGGGAAAATAGCAATCAGCCCCAGCATTTT. Translating it yields CASSSPGENSNQPQHF.

The V gene is TRBV19, the J gene TRBJ2-5; 9 positions match TRBD1. CDR3 length: 14 residues. Germline values: CDR1 LNHDA, CDR2 SQIVND (reference sequence). The trim removed 5 bases at V and 4 bases at J, leaving 5 bases unmatched. Written as DNA, the CDR3 is TGTGCCAGTAGTCCCGGACAGGGGAGAGAGACCCAGTACTTC. Its translation: CASSPGQGRETQYF. The full variable domain, rest sourced from reference TRBV19 and TRBJ2-5, is DGGITQSPKYLFRKEGQNVTLSCEQNLNHDAMYWYRQDPGQGLRLIYYSQIVNDFQKGDIAEGYSVSREKKESFPLTVTSAQKNPTAFYLCASSPGQGRETQYFGPGTRLLVL.

The CDR3 DNA is TGCAGTGCTGCAGGGAATGGCTACACCTTC. Translating gives CSAAGNGYTF. The V gene is TRBV20-1, the J gene TRBJ1-2; tentatively, D is TRBD1 (5 bases). There are 10 residues in the CDR3. V dropped 5 bases and J dropped 6 bases, with 7 bases sitting between them. Germline V gene lookup returns CDR1 DFQATT and CDR2 SNEGSKA (reference sequence).

The rearrangement links TRBV10-3 to TRBJ2-7; TRBD2 might be the D (7 bases). Germline CDR1 and CDR2: ENHRY and SYGVKD. V was pared by 4 bases and J by 2 bases, with 18 bases between. There are 16 residues in the CDR3. The CDR3 nucleotides read TGTGCCATCAGTGCAACCCACGGGGGGCCCACCTACGAGCAGTACTTC. It specifies CAISATHGGPTYEQYF.

The chain recombines TRBV10-3 with TRBJ2-6; tentative D call: TRBD2 (5 bases). V lost 0 bases and J lost 0, with 9 bases in between. The length of the CDR3 is 17 residues. Germline V gene data show CDR1 as ENHRY and CDR2 as SYGVKD. The chain's CDR3 is CAISESGLTSGANVLTF. The CDR3 bases are TGTGCCATCAGTGAGTCAGGACTCACCTCTGGGGCCAACGTCCTGACTTTC.

The rearrangement joins TRBV11-3 to TRBJ1-2; 8 bases agree with TRBD1. The length of the CDR3 is 15 residues. CDR1 is SGHNT and CDR2 is YENEEA in the germline V gene. The J segment lost 6 bases and the V segment lost 5 bases, leaving 11 bases of the junction unmatched. The CDR3 DNA reads as TGTGCCAGCAGCCCTAGACAGGGGAGTGATGATGGCTACACCTTC. Translation gives CASSPRQGSDDGYTF. Full variable domain (rest looked up from reference TRBV11-3 and TRBJ1-2): EAGVVQSPRYKIIEKKQPVAFWCNPISGHNTLYWYLQNLGQGPELLIRYENEEAVDDSQLPKDRFSAERLKGVDSTLKIQPAELGDSAVYLCASSPRQGSDDGYTFGSGTRLTVV.

The rearrangement links TRBV6-6 to TRBJ1-2; tentatively, D is TRBD1 (6 bases). Trimming pared 6 bases from V and 7 bases from J, leaving 15 bases between. The CDR3 is 13 amino acids. The germline V gene has CDR1 MNHNY and CDR2 SVGAGI (reference sequence). CDR3 in DNA: TGTGCCAGCAGAGACAGGCCCGTGGCTGGCTACACCTTC. Encoded protein: CASRDRPVAGYTF.

The gene calls are TRBV11-2 and TRBJ2-7, with TRBD2 identical over 7 bases. The ends lost 0 bases at V and 2 bases at J; junction bases unmatched: 4. The CDR3 extends over 15 amino acids. Germline V gene data show CDR1 as SGHAT and CDR2 as FQNNGV. CDR3 nucleotides: TGTGCCAGCAGCTTAGAACGGGGGGTTACCTACGAGCAGTACTTC. Translating gives CASSLERGVTYEQYF.

The chain links TRBV6-5 to TRBJ1-2; 10 bases are shared with TRBD1. V dropped 5 bases and J dropped 6; count of bases not matched to a gene: 6. The CDR3 is made up of 14 amino acids. CDR1 and CDR2 from the germline V gene are MNHEY and SVGAGI. The CDR3 DNA reads TGTGCCAGCAGTCAAGGACAGGGGGGGAATGGCTACACCTTC. Its translation is CASSQGQGGNGYTF.

The rearrangement links TRBV9 to TRBJ2-3; 11 nucleotides agree with TRBD1. This CDR3 is 14 amino acids long. Per the germline V gene, CDR1 is SGDLS and CDR2 is YYNGEE. The J segment lost 1 base and the V segment lost 5 bases, leaving 0 bases of the junction unmatched. The CDR3 is CASRGQGGTDTQYF. The CDR3 DNA follows: TGTGCCAGCAGGGGACAGGGGGGCACAGATACGCAGTATTTT.

CDR3 coding DNA: TGTGCCACCAGCAGCGGGTGGACTGAAGCTTTCTTT. Its translation: CATSSGWTEAFF. This chain links TRBV15 with TRBJ1-1; unclear D gene. The V gene's germline CDR1 is LNHNV and CDR2 YYDKDF (reference sequence). The length of the CDR3 is 12 residues. The germline V and J ends were trimmed by 3 bases and 5 bases, with 7 bases remaining between them.